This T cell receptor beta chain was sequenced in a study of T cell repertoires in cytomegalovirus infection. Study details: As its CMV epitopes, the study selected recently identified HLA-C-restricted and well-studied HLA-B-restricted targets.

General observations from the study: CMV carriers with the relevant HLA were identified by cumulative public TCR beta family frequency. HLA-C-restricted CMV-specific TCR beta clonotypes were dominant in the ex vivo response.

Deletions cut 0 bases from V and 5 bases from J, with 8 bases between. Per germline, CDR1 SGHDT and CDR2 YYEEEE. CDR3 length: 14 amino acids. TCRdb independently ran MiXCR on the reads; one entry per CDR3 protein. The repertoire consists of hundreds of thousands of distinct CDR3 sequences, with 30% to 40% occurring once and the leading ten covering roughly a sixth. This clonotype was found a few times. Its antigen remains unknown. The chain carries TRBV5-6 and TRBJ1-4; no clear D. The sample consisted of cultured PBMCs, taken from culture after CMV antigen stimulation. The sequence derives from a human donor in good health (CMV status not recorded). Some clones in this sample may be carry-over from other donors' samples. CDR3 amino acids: CASSLEGTNEKLFF. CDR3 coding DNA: TGTGCCAGCAGCTTGGAAGGTACGAATGAAAAACTGTTTTTT.